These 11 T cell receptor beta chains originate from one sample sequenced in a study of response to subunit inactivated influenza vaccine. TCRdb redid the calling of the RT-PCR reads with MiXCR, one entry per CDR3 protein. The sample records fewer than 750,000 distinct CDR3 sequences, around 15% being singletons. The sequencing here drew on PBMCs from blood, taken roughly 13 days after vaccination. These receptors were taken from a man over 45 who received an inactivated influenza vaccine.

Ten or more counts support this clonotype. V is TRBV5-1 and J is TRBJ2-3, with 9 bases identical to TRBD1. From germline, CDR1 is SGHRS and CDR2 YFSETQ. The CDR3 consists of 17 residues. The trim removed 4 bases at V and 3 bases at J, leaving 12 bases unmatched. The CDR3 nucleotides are TGCGCCAGCAGCGCCCGTCGGGACAGGGTTCTTACAGATACGCAGTATTTT. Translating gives CASSARRDRVLTDTQYF. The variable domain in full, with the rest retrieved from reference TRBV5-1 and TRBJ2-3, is KAGVTQTPRYLIKTRGQQVTLSCSPISGHRSVSWYQQTPGQGLQFLFEYFSETQRNKGNFPGRFSGRQFSNSRSEMNVSTLELGDSALYLCASSARRDRVLTDTQYFGPGTRLTVL.

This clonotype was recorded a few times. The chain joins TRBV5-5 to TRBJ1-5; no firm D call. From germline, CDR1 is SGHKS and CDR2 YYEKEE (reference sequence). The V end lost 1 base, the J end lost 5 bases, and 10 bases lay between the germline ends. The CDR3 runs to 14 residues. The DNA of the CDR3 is TGTGCCAGCAGCTTGTCAACAGATTATCAGCCCCAGCATTTT. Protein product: CASSLSTDYQPQHF.

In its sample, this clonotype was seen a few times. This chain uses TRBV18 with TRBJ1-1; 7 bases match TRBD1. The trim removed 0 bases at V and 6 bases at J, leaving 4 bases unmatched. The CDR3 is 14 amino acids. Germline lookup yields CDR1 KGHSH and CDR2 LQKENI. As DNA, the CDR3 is TGTGCCAGCTCACCACCCAACAGGGGCCCTGAAGCTTTCTTT. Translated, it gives CASSPPNRGPEAFF.

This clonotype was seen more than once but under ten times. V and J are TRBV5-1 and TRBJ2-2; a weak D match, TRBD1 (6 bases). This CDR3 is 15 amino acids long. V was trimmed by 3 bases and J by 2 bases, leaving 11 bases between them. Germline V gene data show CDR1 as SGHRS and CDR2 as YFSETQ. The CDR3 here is CASSSTGLNTGELFF. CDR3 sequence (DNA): TGCGCCAGCAGCTCCACAGGGCTAAACACCGGGGAGCTGTTTTTT.

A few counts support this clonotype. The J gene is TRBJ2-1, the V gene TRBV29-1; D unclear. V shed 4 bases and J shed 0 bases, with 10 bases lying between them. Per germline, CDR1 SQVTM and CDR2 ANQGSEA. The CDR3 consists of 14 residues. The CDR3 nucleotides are TGCAGCGTTGTTAGGCGAGGCTCCTACAATGAGCAGTTCTTC. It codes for CSVVRRGSYNEQFF.

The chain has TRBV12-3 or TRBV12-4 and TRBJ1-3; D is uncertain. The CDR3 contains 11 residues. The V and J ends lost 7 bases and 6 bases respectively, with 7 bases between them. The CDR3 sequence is CASTLVNTIYF. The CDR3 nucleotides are TGTGCCAGCACCCTAGTAAACACCATATATTTT.

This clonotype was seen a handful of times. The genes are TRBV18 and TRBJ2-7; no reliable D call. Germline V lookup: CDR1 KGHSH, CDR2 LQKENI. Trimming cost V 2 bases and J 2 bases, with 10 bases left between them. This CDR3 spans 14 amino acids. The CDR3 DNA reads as TGTGCCAGCTCACCATCATCGCCCACCTACGAGCAGTACTTC. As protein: CASSPSSPTYEQYF.

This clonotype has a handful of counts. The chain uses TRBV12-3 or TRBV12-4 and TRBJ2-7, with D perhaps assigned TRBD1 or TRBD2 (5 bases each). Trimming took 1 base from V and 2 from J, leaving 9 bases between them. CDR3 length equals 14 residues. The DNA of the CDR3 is TGTGCCAGCAGTTTAGGAGGGGACCCCTACGAGCAGTACTTC. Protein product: CASSLGGDPYEQYF.

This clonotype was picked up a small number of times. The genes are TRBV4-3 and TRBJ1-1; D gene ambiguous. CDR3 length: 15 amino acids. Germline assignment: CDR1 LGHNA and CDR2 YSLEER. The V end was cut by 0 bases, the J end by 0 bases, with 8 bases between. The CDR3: CASSQERGLNTEAFF. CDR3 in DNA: TGCGCCAGCAGCCAAGAAAGAGGGCTGAACACTGAAGCTTTCTTT.

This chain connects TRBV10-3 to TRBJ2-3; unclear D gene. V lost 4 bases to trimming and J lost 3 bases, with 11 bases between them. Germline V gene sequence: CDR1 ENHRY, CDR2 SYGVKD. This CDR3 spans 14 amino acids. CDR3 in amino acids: CAISVGLFTDTQYF. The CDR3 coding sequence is TGTGCCATCAGTGTCGGATTATTTACAGATACGCAGTATTTT.

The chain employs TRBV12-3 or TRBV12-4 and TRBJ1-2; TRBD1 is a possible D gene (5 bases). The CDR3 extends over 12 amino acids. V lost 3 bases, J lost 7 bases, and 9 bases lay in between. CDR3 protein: CASSFGQGGYTF. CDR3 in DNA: TGTGCCAGCAGTTTCGGGCAGGGTGGCTACACCTTC.